This T cell receptor beta chain is from a study of Graves' ophthalmopathy and Graves' hyperthyroidism (dated by TCRdb to between 2017 and 2018). Some background on the complete study: Peripheral blood was collected before any treatment was given, at the time of initial diagnosis. TCR beta repertoire signatures were used to distinguish Graves' ophthalmopathy from Graves' hyperthyroidism and to predict progression to ophthalmopathy. In total, 135 blood samples were TCR-sequenced: roughly 45 ophthalmopathy, under 85 hyperthyroidism and roughly 17 hyperthyroidism-to-ophthalmopathy patients. To explore V-J signatures that distinguish ophthalmopathy from hyperthyroidism, a discovery set of about 99 patients was enrolled, made up of some 41 with ophthalmopathy and roughly 57 with stable hyperthyroidism. An independent validation cohort comprised roughly 20 hyperthyroidism patients and about 16 patients who later progressed from hyperthyroidism to ophthalmopathy. T-cell repertoires of thyroid tissue and blood were compared in a handful of hyperthyroidism patients. Once sampling was done, hyperthyroidism patients were given methimazole at a starting dose of 30 mg daily, while ophthalmopathy patients were given high-dose intravenous methylprednisolone. For training and testing, the 100 or so patients in the discovery cohort were randomly divided in a 7:3 ratio. The study at large found these results: In cross-validation, the 13-signature model distinguished ophthalmopathy from stable hyperthyroidism with 85% to 90% sensitivity and roughly 81% specificity, and in the test set the corresponding values were roughly 80% and 75%. In validation, the model predicted ophthalmopathy progression with about 71% sensitivity and roughly 72% specificity; some 13 predicted patients were CT-confirmed with GO in a median of approximately 6.5 months. No statistical method was used to set the sample size in advance, and the investigators knew which group each participant was assigned to. Most expanded thyroid clonotypes with a frequency above 0.001 also appeared in blood, which suggests that blood repertoires may reflect the immune response in the thyroid.

This clonotype was seen at least ten times. The antigen it binds to is not known. No much larger clonotype is one base removed from it; base qualities were not supplied. Ophthalmopathy patients had moderately to severely active disease, Clinical Activity Score of at least 3, NOSPECS grade of at least 4, and disease duration under 3 months. Patients were excluded if they had other autoimmune diseases, uncontrolled infections, pregnancy or lactation. Diagnosis was based on clinical symptoms, serum thyroxine, TRAb, thyroid ultrasound and orbital computed tomography. PBMCs were isolated from approximately 10 ml of fresh peripheral blood by Ficoll-Paque density gradient centrifugation. Total RNA was extracted with Trizol reagent and quality-checked on an Agilent 2100 Bioanalyzer. TCR beta CDR3 regions were amplified from RNA transcripts for repertoire sequencing. A first-round RT-PCR used HTBI primers with the Qiagen OneStep RT-PCR kit, followed by a second-round multiplex PCR, size selection and purification. Libraries were sequenced on an Illumina HiSeq2000 using paired-end 100 bp reads. The study's processing was this. Reads were processed with SOAPnuke, discarding reads with adapters, uncalled bases, mean Phred below 15, or no exact constant-primer or identifier match. High-quality paired reads were merged with COPE v1.2.5. Clonotypes were defined as unique nucleotide sequences and were aligned to IMGT TRB V, D and J references using MiTCR v1.1. Analysis was restricted to V-J combinations with a frequency above 0.0001, which covered 99.2% of repertoires. For each V-J combination, a TCR clonal expansion and chaos score was defined as F50 clonal expansion divided by the chaos observed in the TCRdist matrix. Welch's t-statistics and random forest were used to reduce features to approximately 13 V-J combinations, which were fed into a naive Bayes classifier. The Morisita-Horn index was used to measure how similar the thyroid and blood repertoires were. In-frame beta chains were kept once TCRdb had trimmed the public reads at Q25 with fastp and called clones with MiXCR. Each CDR3 protein gets just one entry, which takes the most common genes and DNA from the rows behind it. The V and J calls come from TCRdb's annotation, not from the publication. Here the sample has about half a million distinct CDR3 sequences; around an eighth occur a single time. Over 8% of the sample lies in the top ten.

The source material was blood. The sequence derives from a young woman with Graves' ophthalmopathy. Donor details come from another sample of the same person, matched by shared clones.

The nucleotide sequence is given as TGTGCCAGCAGCGTAAATCCCGAGGCTAGCGGATGGTACGAGCAGTACTTC. The encoded protein is CASSVNPEASGWYEQYF. Here the chain combines TRBV9 and TRBJ2-7, with TRBD2 matching 7 junction bases. The CDR3, from cysteine to phenylalanine, totals 17 residues. The only DNA kept is the CDR3, 51 bases in frame from the first base. V is pruned by 1 base and J by 4 bases, leaving 14 bases of the junction without a gene match. The germline V gene sets CDR1 to SGDLS and CDR2 to YYNGEE. When the CDR3 is completed using the reference TRBV9 and TRBJ2-7 genes on either side, the full variable domain is DSGVTQTPKHLITATGQRVTLRCSPRSGDLSVYWYQQSLDQGLQFLIQYYNGEERAKGNILERFSAQQFPDLHSELNLSSLELGDSALYFCASSVNPEASGWYEQYFGPGTRLTVT.